This note documents a single T cell receptor (beta chain) sequence. This sample is part of a study of T cell changes during pregnancy in multiple sclerosis. The table came from immunoSEQ multiplex PCR; TCRdb's copy has only in-frame clones and leaves some out. The sample holds 88,000 or so clones, around 90% seen once. V lost 0 bases and J 5 bases, leaving 13 bases between the germline ends. The germline V gene encodes CDR1 SGHAT and CDR2 FQNNGV. CDR3 size: 15 residues. The TCR was taken from a female donor with multiple sclerosis, enrolled in a pregnancy study. The gene calls are TRBV11-2 and TRBJ1-1; D is ambiguous. The material was peripheral blood, obtained before pregnancy. CDR3 sequence reads: CASSLDLAGGTEAFF. Here the CDR3 DNA reads TGTGCCAGCAGCTTAGATTTGGCAGGAGGGACTGAAGCTTTCTTT.